The source of this TCR beta chain is a study of cytomegalovirus exposure and HLA in healthy donors. The PCR contained 60 Vbeta and 13 Jbeta primers. Assay: immunoSEQ multiplex PCR; the TCRdb copy retains only in-frame clones and omits some. The sample consists of about 130,000 clones, around three quarters of them appearing once. With regard to this clone: Its specificity is not known.

Points from the study as a whole: Previously analyzed data showed that most TCR beta V segments were productive at a frequency of about 87% or about 30%.

The CDR3 contains 17 residues. V trimming: 7 bases; J trimming: 11 bases; junction bases outside the gene matches: 20. The germline V gene encodes CDR1 LNHDA and CDR2 SQIVND (reference sequence). This clonotype originated in a woman aged 60 to 75 in good health and CMV-seropositive. The chain has TRBV19 and TRBJ1-1; 12 nucleotides line up with TRBD1. Input material: PBMCs. CDR3 sequence: CASTSTAGQGARREAFF. The CDR3 DNA is TGTGCCAGTACCAGTACGGCGGGACAGGGGGCGAGGAGGGAGGCTTTCTTT.